This T cell receptor (beta chain) appears in the sequencing data of a study of cytomegalovirus exposure and HLA in healthy donors. On the study more broadly: The same platform used for the 500 to 850 first-cohort repertoires was also used for the approximately 120 validation repertoires, as a later analysis reported.

Findings and caveats of the study: Listed as cytomegalovirus-associated were about 160 TCR beta chains.

The method was immunoSEQ multiplex PCR; TCRdb's version includes in-frame clones alone and lacks a portion of them. The sample contains approximately 300,000 clones, 86% of which appear only once. The study drew the donors from its approximately 130-subject validation cohort, separate from the roughly 670-subject first cohort. Concerning this clone: Its target is not known.

The length of the CDR3 is 13 residues. V lost 2 bases, J lost 9 bases, and 6 bases stayed unmatched. Germline V gives CDR1 MNHEY, CDR2 SVGAGI. The clonotype comes from a woman aged 18-30 years in good health and CMV-seronegative. The sequencing sample was made of PBMCs. The J gene is TRBJ2-5, the V gene TRBV6-5; TRBD1 matches 7 bases. The CDR3 loop reads CASSYPGTGAQYF. CDR3 bases: TGTGCCAGCAGTTACCCAGGAACAGGGGCCCAGTACTTC.